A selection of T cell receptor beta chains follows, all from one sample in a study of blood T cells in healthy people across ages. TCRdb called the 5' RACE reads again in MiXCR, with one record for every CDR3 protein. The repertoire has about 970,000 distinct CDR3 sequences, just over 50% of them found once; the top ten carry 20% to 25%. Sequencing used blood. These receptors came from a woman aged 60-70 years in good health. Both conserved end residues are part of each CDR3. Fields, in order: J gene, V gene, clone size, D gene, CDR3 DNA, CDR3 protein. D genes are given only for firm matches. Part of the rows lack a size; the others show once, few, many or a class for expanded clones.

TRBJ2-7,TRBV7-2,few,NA,TGTGCCAGCAGCTTAGAGTTTGCCGCCTACGAGCAGTACTTC,CASSLEFAAYEQYF
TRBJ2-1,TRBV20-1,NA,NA,TGCAGTGCTAGCGGGAATACCTACAATGAGCAGTTCTTC,CSASGNTYNEQFF
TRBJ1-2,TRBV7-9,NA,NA,TGTGCCAGCAGCTTGACCGCGACGTTTGGCTATGGCTACACCTTC,CASSLTATFGYGYTF
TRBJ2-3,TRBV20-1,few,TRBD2,TGCAGTGCTAGAGAGGCGGGACTAGCGAGCACAGATACGCAGTATTTT,CSAREAGLASTDTQYF
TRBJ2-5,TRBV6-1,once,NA,TGTGCCAGCAATTCTTATAGAGAGACCCAGTACTTC,CASNSYRETQYF
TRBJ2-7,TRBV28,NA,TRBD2,TGTGCCAGTAGGAGAGCGGGACTAGGTTACGAGCAGTACTTC,CASRRAGLGYEQYF
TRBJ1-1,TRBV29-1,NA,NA,TGCAGCCCAACCTACGGTCTGAACACTGAAGCTTTCTTT,CSPTYGLNTEAFF
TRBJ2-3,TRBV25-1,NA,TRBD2,TGTGCCAGCAGGGGGACTAGCGGGAGCGGGCAGTATTTT,CASRGTSGSGQYF
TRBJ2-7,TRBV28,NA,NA,TGTGCCAGCAGTTCACGAAACAATGAGCAGTACTTC,CASSSRNNEQYF
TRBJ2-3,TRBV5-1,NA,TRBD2,TGCGCCAGCAGCTTGTTTACTAGCGGGGGTGATACGCAGTATTTT,CASSLFTSGGDTQYF
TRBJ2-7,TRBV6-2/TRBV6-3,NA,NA,TGTGCCAGCAGACGCCGGGAGAGTGTCTACGAGCAGTACTTC,CASRRRESVYEQYF
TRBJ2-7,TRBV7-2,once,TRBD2,TGTGCCAGCAGCCTCGCTACGGGAGGGTCCGAGCAGTACTTC,CASSLATGGSEQYF
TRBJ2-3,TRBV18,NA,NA,TGTGCCAGCCGAATCGGGGTGACAGATACGCAGTATTTT,CASRIGVTDTQYF
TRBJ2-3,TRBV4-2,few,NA,TGTGCCAGCAGCCAAGAGGTGGTGTTCACAGATACGCAGTATTTT,CASSQEVVFTDTQYF
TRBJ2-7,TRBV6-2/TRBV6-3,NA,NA,TGTGCCAGCAGCCGAGGAGGACACGGATACAATGAGCAGTACTTC,CASSRGGHGYNEQYF
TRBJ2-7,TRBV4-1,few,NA,TGCGCCAGCAGCCAAGATCTCGAAACAGGGACTTCCTACGAGCAGTACTTC,CASSQDLETGTSYEQYF
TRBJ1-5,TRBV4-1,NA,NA,TGCGCCAGCAGCCAAGATTGGCAGGGAAGGTCTCGGGATCAGCCCCAGCATTTT,CASSQDWQGRSRDQPQHF
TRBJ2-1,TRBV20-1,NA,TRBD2,TGCAGTGCTAGTATGGCCGGGAGGGATAGGAATGAGCAGTTCTTC,CSASMAGRDRNEQFF
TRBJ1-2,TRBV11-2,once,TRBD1,TGTGCCAGCAGCCCGGGGACAGGCCCTTCCTATGGCTACACCTTC,CASSPGTGPSYGYTF
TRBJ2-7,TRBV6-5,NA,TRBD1,TGTGCCAGCACCCCCAGGGGGAAATCCTACGAGCAGTACTTC,CASTPRGKSYEQYF
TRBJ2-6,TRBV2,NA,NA,TGTGCCAGCAGTGAATTTATCGGCGGCTACTCTGGGGCCAACGTCCTGACTTTC,CASSEFIGGYSGANVLTF
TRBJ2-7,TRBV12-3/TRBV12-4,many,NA,TGTGCCAGCAGTGGACAGTCCTACGAGCAGTACTTC,CASSGQSYEQYF
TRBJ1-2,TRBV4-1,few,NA,TGCGCCAGCAGACTACTGGGGGGGTCCGCTGGGGGCTACACCTTC,CASRLLGGSAGGYTF
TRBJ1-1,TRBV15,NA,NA,TGTGCCACCAGCAGACCGGGGTCTGAAGCTTTCTTT,CATSRPGSEAFF
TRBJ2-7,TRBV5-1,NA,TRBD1,TGCGCCAGCAGGCCGGGACAGGGGCCCCTAAGATCCTACGAGCAGTACTTC,CASRPGQGPLRSYEQYF
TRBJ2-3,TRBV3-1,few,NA,TGTGCCAGCAGCCAATTTGAAAGAGCGCAGTATTTT,CASSQFERAQYF
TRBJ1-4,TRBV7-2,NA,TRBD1,TGTGCCAGCAGCTCCAGGACAGGGGCTAATGAAAAACTGTTTTTT,CASSSRTGANEKLFF
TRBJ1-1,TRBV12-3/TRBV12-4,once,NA,TGTGCCAGCAGTCCGACCCGGGATGTAGCGGGAGCTTTCTTT,CASSPTRDVAGAFF
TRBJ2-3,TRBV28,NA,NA,TGTGCCAGCAGTTTATCGTTTTGGGGACGCGGCACAGATACGCAGTATTTT,CASSLSFWGRGTDTQYF
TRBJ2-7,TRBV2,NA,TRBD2,TGTGCCAGCAGTGAATTCGGCCTAGCGGAAACCTACGAGCAGTACTTC,CASSEFGLAETYEQYF
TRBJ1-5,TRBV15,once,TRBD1,TGTGCCACCAGCAGAGACCCGGGACAGACTATGGGGCCCCAGCATTTT,CATSRDPGQTMGPQHF
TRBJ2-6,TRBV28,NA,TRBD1,TGTGCCAGCAGTTGGACAGGGGGCTTCTCTGGGGCCAACGTCCTGACTTTC,CASSWTGGFSGANVLTF
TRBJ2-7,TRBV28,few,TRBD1,TGTGCCAGCAGTACCCTTCGGACAGGGCATACCTACGAGCAGTACTTC,CASSTLRTGHTYEQYF
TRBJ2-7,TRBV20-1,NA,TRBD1,TGCAGTGCTCCCCCCGGACAGGGATGGAGTGAGCAGTACTTC,CSAPPGQGWSEQYF
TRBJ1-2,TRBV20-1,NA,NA,TGCAGTGCTACAGGGGCGGGGGCCTATGGCTACACCTTC,CSATGAGAYGYTF
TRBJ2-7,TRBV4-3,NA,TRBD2,TGCGCCAGCAGCCAAGCGGGGTCCGGAGCGGGGCCTTACGAGCAGTACTTC,CASSQAGSGAGPYEQYF
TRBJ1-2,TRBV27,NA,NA,TGTGCCAGCAGTTATGCGGGGCGGAGCTATGGCTACACCTTC,CASSYAGRSYGYTF